One and the same sample provided the 4 T cell receptor beta chains below, sequenced in a study of cytomegalovirus exposure and HLA in healthy donors. PCR involved 60 Vbeta and 13 Jbeta primers. Only in-frame clones appear in the TCRdb table, and some are missing; sequencing was by immunoSEQ multiplex PCR. Of about 130,000 clones listed, roughly 80% are singletons. The sample was PBMCs. Every receptor here comes from a female donor in good health and CMV-seronegative.

The J gene is TRBJ1-1, the V gene TRBV27, with D tentatively TRBD1 (5 bases). The V and J ends lost 3 bases and 2 bases respectively, with 10 bases between them. This CDR3 has 14 residues. The germline gives CDR1 MNHEY, CDR2 SMNVEV (reference sequence). In nucleotides, the CDR3 is TGTGCCAGCAGTTTTATGGGGCCCAACACTGAAGCTTTCTTT. Amino acid sequence: CASSFMGPNTEAFF.

The chain combines TRBV6-1 with TRBJ1-1; D remains unclear. In germline, CDR1 is MNHNS, CDR2 SASEGT. The CDR3 consists of 12 residues. Trimming stripped 3 bases from V and 7 bases from J, with 9 bases between. The CDR3 sequence is CASSEWPIEAFF. Written as DNA, the CDR3 is TGTGCCAGCAGTGAGTGGCCAATTGAAGCTTTCTTT.

This clone is a singleton in its sample. The rearrangement uses TRBV28 and TRBJ1-1; D ambiguous. Germline CDR1 is MDHEN and CDR2 is SYDVKM. V was shortened by 7 bases and J by 1 base, with 7 bases between the two germline ends. There are 12 residues in the CDR3. CDR3 DNA: TGTGCCAGCACGTTGGCGAACACTGAAGCTTTCTTT. This translates into CASTLANTEAFF.

This clone showed up just a few times. The V gene is TRBV5-1, the J gene TRBJ2-1; TRBD1 aligns across 10 bases. Germline lookup yields CDR1 SGHRS and CDR2 YFSETQ. Trimming took 0 bases from V and 10 from J; bases not matched to a gene: 4. The CDR3 has 14 amino acids. DNA for the CDR3: TGCGCCAGCAGCTTGGAGGGACAGGGGAACGAGCAGTTCTTC. It yields the protein CASSLEGQGNEQFF.